The 8 T cell receptor beta chains given below trace back to one sample, sequenced in a study of cytomegalovirus exposure and HLA in healthy donors. It was with 60 Vbeta and 13 Jbeta primers that the PCR ran. Profiling relied on immunoSEQ multiplex PCR, and the TCRdb table lists in-frame clones only, not all of them. Among about 93,000 clones listed, over 65% were seen once. The source material was PBMCs. All receptors derive from a middle-aged man in good health and CMV-seronegative.

The chain is built from TRBV5-1 and TRBJ1-4, with 7 bases fitting TRBD1. Germline V gives CDR1 SGHRS, CDR2 YFSETQ. The CDR3 sequence is 14 residues long. V lost 4 bases to trimming and J lost 4 bases; unmatched junction nucleotides: 4. CDR3 protein: CASSLTGSNEKLFF. CDR3 nucleotides: TGCGCCAGCAGCCTGACAGGGAGTAATGAAAAACTGTTTTTT.

The chain recombines TRBV9 with TRBJ2-3; the D gene is possibly TRBD2 (6 bases). Germline CDR1 SGDLS, CDR2 YYNGEE. There are 17 residues in the CDR3. Deletions cut 2 bases from V and 5 bases from J, with 21 bases between. As DNA, the CDR3 is TGTGCCAGCAGCGTTTGGAACTCCGCTCGGGGGATAGATACGCAGTATTTT. Translated: CASSVWNSARGIDTQYF.

The V call is TRBV6-1, the J call TRBJ2-5; 11 bases align to TRBD2. Germline V gives CDR1 MNHNS, CDR2 SASEGT. The CDR3 contains 16 residues. J was trimmed by 9 bases and V by 4 bases; bases with no gene match: 13. The CDR3 bases are TGTGCCAGCAGTGCGGGGACTAGCGGTAAATCGGGGGCCCAGTACTTC. Protein: CASSAGTSGKSGAQYF.

The chain employs TRBV4-1 and TRBJ1-1; 8 bases are a match to TRBD1. Germline CDR1 reads MGHRA; CDR2 reads YSYEKL. The CDR3 length is 17 residues. J was trimmed by 2 bases and V by 4 bases; bases with no gene match: 12. This CDR3 reads CASSLHLPGQANTEAFF. CDR3 nucleotide sequence: TGCGCCAGCAGCCTTCACCTCCCGGGACAGGCAAACACTGAAGCTTTCTTT.

The chain carries TRBV5-4 and TRBJ2-2; D unclear. The CDR3 covers 12 residues. Trimming cost V 9 bases and J 0 bases, with 6 bases left between them. Germline V gives CDR1 SGHNT, CDR2 YYREEE (reference sequence). The CDR3 sequence: CATNANTGELFF. DNA for the CDR3: TGTGCCACCAATGCGAACACCGGGGAGCTGTTTTTT.

This chain joins TRBV27 and TRBJ2-7, with D unresolved. Germline V gives CDR1 MNHEY, CDR2 SMNVEV (reference sequence). CDR3 size: 14 residues. Trimming pared 2 bases from V and 4 bases from J, leaving 12 bases between. The DNA of the CDR3 is TGTGCCAGCAGTTTAAGTGGCAGGATTTACGAGCAGTACTTC. Translation: CASSLSGRIYEQYF.

This chain uses TRBV19 with TRBJ1-2; no clear D gene. The germline V and J ends were trimmed by 9 bases and 5 bases, with 25 bases remaining between them. The CDR3 contains 16 residues. Germline assignment: CDR1 LNHDA and CDR2 SQIVND (reference sequence). This CDR3 reads CASLNFHRAAVYGYTF. For the CDR3, the DNA is TGTGCCAGCCTGAATTTCCACCGCGCGGCGGTTTATGGCTACACCTTC.

The rearrangement links TRBV5-1 to TRBJ2-7, with D possibly being TRBD2 (6 bases). Trimming pared 2 bases from V and 0 bases from J, leaving 15 bases between. Germline V lookup: CDR1 SGHRS, CDR2 YFSETQ. This CDR3 is built from 16 residues. The CDR3 is CASSFKSGESSYEQYF. The CDR3 nucleotides read TGCGCCAGCAGCTTTAAATCGGGGGAGAGCTCCTACGAGCAGTACTTC. The whole variable domain, filled in from reference TRBV5-1 and TRBJ2-7, reads KAGVTQTPRYLIKTRGQQVTLSCSPISGHRSVSWYQQTPGQGLQFLFEYFSETQRNKGNFPGRFSGRQFSNSRSEMNVSTLELGDSALYLCASSFKSGESSYEQYFGPGTRLTVT.